These 20 T cell receptor beta chains were all obtained from the same sample, sequenced in a study of cytomegalovirus exposure and HLA in healthy donors. Assay: immunoSEQ multiplex PCR; the TCRdb copy retains only in-frame clones and omits some. In the table there are about 350,000 clones, about nine tenths of which are singletons. The sample taken for sequencing was PBMCs. These TCRs come from a woman aged 30 to 39 in good health and CMV-seropositive.

This rearrangement joins TRBV20-1 to TRBJ1-1, with a tentative D call TRBD1 (5 bases). Trimming cost V 5 bases and J 7 bases, with 11 bases left between them. The CDR3 sequence is 11 residues long. Germline values: CDR1 DFQATT, CDR2 SNEGSKA (reference sequence). The CDR3 protein is CSAGTDFEAFF. CDR3 nucleotide sequence: TGCAGTGCTGGGACCGACTTTGAAGCTTTCTTT.

The J gene is TRBJ2-7, the V gene TRBV7-2; D call uncertain. V shed 1 base and J shed 3 bases, with 13 bases lying between them. The CDR3 is 15 amino acids. Germline V gene sequence: CDR1 SGHTA, CDR2 FQGNSA. The CDR3 here is CASSLDIGIGYEQYF. In DNA, the CDR3 is TGTGCCAGCAGCTTAGACATTGGGATAGGCTACGAGCAGTACTTC.

The chain employs TRBV2 and TRBJ2-3; 11 bases fit TRBD2. CDR3 length: 16 amino acids. Germline loops: CDR1 SNHLY, CDR2 FYNNEI. Trimming cost V 6 bases and J 0 bases; bases outside gene matches: 5. The CDR3, as DNA: TGTGCCAGCAGGGATAGACTAGCGGGGAGCACAGATACGCAGTATTTT. Protein: CASRDRLAGSTDTQYF.

The chain links TRBV18 to TRBJ1-2; D may be TRBD1 (5 bases). The CDR3 covers 14 residues. V gave up 2 bases and J gave up 6 bases, with 13 bases separating them. The germline V gene encodes CDR1 KGHSH and CDR2 LQKENI. CDR3 coding DNA: TGTGCCAGCTCACCATGGGGACTAGGGGATGGCTACACCTTC. This sequence encodes CASSPWGLGDGYTF.

The V gene is TRBV7-9, the J gene TRBJ2-7, with 9 bases matching TRBD1. Looked up from germline, CDR1 is SEHNR and CDR2 is FQNEAQ (reference sequence). The CDR3 contains 14 residues. Trimming took 5 bases from V and 7 from J; bases not matched to a gene: 9. The CDR3 is CASSPGTGFGEQYF. DNA of the CDR3: TGTGCCAGCAGCCCCGGGACAGGGTTCGGGGAGCAGTACTTC.

The chain joins TRBV15 to TRBJ1-2; 10 bases are a match to TRBD1. The germline gives CDR1 LNHNV, CDR2 YYDKDF (reference sequence). J lost 7 bases, V lost 1 base, and 3 bases had no gene match. The CDR3 loop spans 14 amino acids. CDR3 sequence reads: CATSRAGTGVGYTF. The CDR3 coding sequence is TGTGCCACCAGCAGAGCCGGGACAGGGGTTGGCTACACCTTC.

This clone occurred once. The chain couples TRBV6-1 to TRBJ1-4, with 9 bases lining up with TRBD1. The CDR3 has 14 amino acids. Trimming removed 7 bases from V and 8 bases from J; junction bases left unmatched: 8. Germline CDR1 MNHNS, CDR2 SASEGT. As DNA, the CDR3 is TGTGCCAGCACCCCGAGACAGGGGGGGGAAAAACTGTTTTTT. The encoded protein is CASTPRQGGEKLFF.

The chain has TRBV25-1 and TRBJ1-1; D perhaps matches TRBD1 (5 bases). Germline values: CDR1 MGHDK, CDR2 SYGVNS. V was trimmed by 2 bases and J by 14 bases, leaving 15 bases between them. CDR3 length: 12 residues. The CDR3 here is CASSETIGGSFF. The CDR3 bases are TGTGCCAGCAGTGAAACGATTGGGGGATCCTTCTTT.

This clone was picked up one time. The V call is TRBV7-8, the J call TRBJ2-1; tentative D call: TRBD1 (6 bases). Germline CDR1 is SGHVS and CDR2 is FQNEAQ. Trimming removed 0 bases at V and 10 bases at J, with 13 bases between. This CDR3 has 14 amino acids. DNA for the CDR3: TGTGCCAGCAGCTTAGCGGGGACAATACTGGAGCAGTTCTTC. This codes for CASSLAGTILEQFF.

The chain carries TRBV4-1 and TRBJ2-3, with 7 bases aligning to TRBD2. CDR3 length equals 16 residues. In germline, CDR1 is MGHRA, CDR2 YSYEKL. The V gene end was trimmed by 1 base and the J gene end by 5 bases; junction bases not matched to a gene: 9. The CDR3 loop is CASSQGLASGIDTQYF. The CDR3 region has the DNA TGCGCCAGCAGCCAAGGACTAGCTAGTGGGATAGATACGCAGTATTTT.

The chain recombines TRBV6-1 with TRBJ2-2; D gene uncertain. Germline CDR1 reads MNHNS; CDR2 reads SASEGT. The CDR3 runs to 15 residues. V was shortened by 7 bases and J by 9 bases, with 21 bases between the two germline ends. The CDR3 nucleotides read TGTGCCAGCACTAAGACGGACCGTTACGATTGGGAGCTGTTTTTT. Translation gives CASTKTDRYDWELFF.

V gene TRBV5-1 combines with J gene TRBJ1-4, with D unresolved. Deletions cut 0 bases from V and 2 bases from J, with 8 bases between. The CDR3 contains 15 residues. Germline values: CDR1 SGHRS, CDR2 YFSETQ. CDR3 sequence reads: CASSLGGNTNEKLFF. The CDR3 coding sequence is TGCGCCAGCAGCTTGGGAGGGAATACTAATGAAAAACTGTTTTTT.

The chain recombines TRBV5-1 with TRBJ2-1; D is undetermined. The V end was cut by 4 bases, the J end by 3 bases, with 8 bases between. The CDR3 is 13 amino acids. CDR1 SGHRS and CDR2 YFSETQ come from the germline V gene. Here the CDR3 reads CASSTPGYNEQFF. DNA of the CDR3: TGCGCCAGCAGCACCCCCGGCTACAATGAGCAGTTCTTC.

Only one count was recorded for this clone. This chain joins TRBV30 and TRBJ2-3; D remains unclear. The CDR3 spans 12 residues. The germline V gene encodes CDR1 GTSNPN and CDR2 SVGIG (reference sequence). V was trimmed by 0 bases and J by 5 bases, leaving 6 bases between them. CDR3 coding DNA: TGTGCCTGGAGTGTCGTTGGAGATACGCAGTATTTT. Its translation is CAWSVVGDTQYF.

The rearrangement uses TRBV7-2 and TRBJ1-1; D gene uncertain. The CDR3 totals 14 residues. The germline V gene encodes CDR1 SGHTA and CDR2 FQGNSA. V lost 4 bases and J 1 base, leaving 10 bases between the germline ends. Here the CDR3 DNA reads TGTGCCAGCAGCTGGTATAGCCCGAACACTGAAGCTTTCTTT. It encodes CASSWYSPNTEAFF. The full variable domain, in which reference TRBV7-2 and TRBJ1-1 provide the parts outside the CDR3, is GAGVSQSPSNKVTEKGKDVELRCDPISGHTALYWYRQSLGQGLEFLIYFQGNSAPDKSGLPSDRFSAERTGGSVSTLTIQRTQQEDSAVYLCASSWYSPNTEAFFGQGTRLTVV.

The chain has TRBV9 and TRBJ2-6; D is possibly TRBD1 (6 bases). V was trimmed by 6 bases and J by 0 bases, leaving 10 bases between them. The CDR3 totals 15 residues. The germline CDR1 and CDR2 sequences are SGDLS and YYNGEE. CDR3 in amino acids: CASNLRGSGANVLTF. The CDR3 DNA is TGTGCCAGCAATCTCAGGGGCTCTGGGGCCAACGTCCTGACTTTC.

This chain uses TRBV5-6 with TRBJ2-7; D unresolved. Trimming cost V 4 bases and J 3 bases, with 23 bases left between them. Germline V gene data show CDR1 as SGHDT and CDR2 as YYEEEE. The CDR3 consists of 17 residues. The CDR3: CASSRADSALSLYEQYF. The CDR3 coding sequence is TGTGCCAGCAGCCGGGCGGATTCGGCCCTCTCCCTCTACGAGCAGTACTTC.

The CDR3 bases are TGTGCCAGCAGCTTAGAAGGGTTTCAGCCCCAGCATTTT. Translating gives CASSLEGFQPQHF. The J gene is TRBJ1-5, the V gene TRBV7-2; D call uncertain. This CDR3 has 13 amino acids. Germline V gives CDR1 SGHTA, CDR2 FQGNSA. The V end was cut by 1 base, the J end by 6 bases, with 7 bases between.

The rearrangement links TRBV27 to TRBJ2-2, with D unclear. CDR3 length: 14 amino acids. Germline assignment: CDR1 MNHEY and CDR2 SMNVEV (reference sequence). Trimming cost V 5 bases and J 1 base, with 8 bases left between them. CDR3 nucleotide sequence: TGTGCCAGCAGTGCACTCGAGAACACCGGGGAGCTGTTTTTT. Its protein is CASSALENTGELFF.

The rearrangement joins TRBV6-5 to TRBJ2-4; maybe TRBD2 (6 bases). Trimming cost V 4 bases and J 0 bases, with 13 bases left between them. CDR3 size: 16 residues. The germline V gene encodes CDR1 MNHEY and CDR2 SVGAGI. CDR3 nucleotide sequence: TGTGCCAGCAGTTTCGGCGGGGTACTAGCCAAAAACATTCAGTACTTC. Translating gives CASSFGGVLAKNIQYF.